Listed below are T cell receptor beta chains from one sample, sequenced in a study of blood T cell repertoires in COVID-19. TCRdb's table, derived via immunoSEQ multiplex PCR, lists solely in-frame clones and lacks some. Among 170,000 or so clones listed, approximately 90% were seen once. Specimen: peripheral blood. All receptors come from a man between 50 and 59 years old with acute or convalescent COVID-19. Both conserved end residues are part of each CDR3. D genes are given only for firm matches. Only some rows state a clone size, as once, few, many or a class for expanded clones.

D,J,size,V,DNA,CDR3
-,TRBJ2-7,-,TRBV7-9,TGTGCCAGCAGCCAGGGGATGGGCGAGCAGTACTTC,CASSQGMGEQYF
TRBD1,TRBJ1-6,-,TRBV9,TGTGCCAGCAGCGCCTCCGGGACAGGAGATTCACCCCTCCACTTT,CASSASGTGDSPLHF
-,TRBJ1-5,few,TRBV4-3,TGCGCCAGCAGCCGCGACAGGAACAACCAGCCCCAGCATTTT,CASSRDRNNQPQHF
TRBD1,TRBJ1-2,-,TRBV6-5,TGTGCCAGCAGTTTCGGACAGGGGTTTTTCTATGGCTACACCTTC,CASSFGQGFFYGYTF
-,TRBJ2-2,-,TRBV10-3,TGTGCCATCAGTGAGGGGGCGATCACCGGGGAGCTGTTTTTT,CAISEGAITGELFF
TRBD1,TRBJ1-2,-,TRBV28,TGTGCCAGCAGTTTACAGGGACAGGGTGGGAGTGGCTACACCTTC,CASSLQGQGGSGYTF
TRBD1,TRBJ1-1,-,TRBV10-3,TGTGCCATCAGTGACCCATGGACAGGGGCGAACACTGAAGCTTTCTTT,CAISDPWTGANTEAFF
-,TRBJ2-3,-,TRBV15,TGTGCCACCAGAGGGAGTAACACAGATACGCAGTATTTT,CATRGSNTDTQYF
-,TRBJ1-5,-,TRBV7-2,TGTGCCAGCAGCTCGCGTGCGGGACGAGGGAGCAATCAGCCCCAGCATTTT,CASSSRAGRGSNQPQHF
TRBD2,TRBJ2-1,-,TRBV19,TGTGCCAGTAGTGAAGTGGGCGGGGGGGCCCGGAATGAGCAGTTCTTC,CASSEVGGGARNEQFF
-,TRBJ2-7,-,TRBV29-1,TGCAGCGTGGGTAGTGGGGCAGAGTACGAGCAGTACTTC,CSVGSGAEYEQYF
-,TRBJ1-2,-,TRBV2,TGTGCCAGCAGTGATGTATCCCATGGCTACACCTTC,CASSDVSHGYTF
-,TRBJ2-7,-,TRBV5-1,TGCGCCAGCAGCTTGCCAGCCTACGAGCAGTACTTC,CASSLPAYEQYF
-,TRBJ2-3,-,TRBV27,TGTGCCAGCAGTTTATTCCCTCCCAGCACAGATACGCAGTATTTT,CASSLFPPSTDTQYF
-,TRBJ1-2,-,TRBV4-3,TGCGCCAGCAGCCAAGAATGGGCGAACTATGGCTACACCTTC,CASSQEWANYGYTF
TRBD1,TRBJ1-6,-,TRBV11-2,TGTGCCAGCAGCCTGACAGGGGAGAGCAATTCACCCCTCCACTTT,CASSLTGESNSPLHF
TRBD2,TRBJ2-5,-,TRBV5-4,TGTGCCAGCAGCTTGCCTAGCGGGACTTTGGAGACCCAGTACTTC,CASSLPSGTLETQYF
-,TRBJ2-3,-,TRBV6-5,TGTGCCAGCAGTTACTTCGGGGACTCCTCGGGAGATACGCAGTATTTT,CASSYFGDSSGDTQYF
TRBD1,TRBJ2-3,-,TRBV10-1,TGCGCCAGCAGACTTGACAGGGCGGAGAGCACAGATACGCAGTATTTT,CASRLDRAESTDTQYF
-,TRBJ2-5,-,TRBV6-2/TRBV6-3,TGTGCCAGCAGCGTGGGCTACACACTAGAGACCCAGTACTTC,CASSVGYTLETQYF
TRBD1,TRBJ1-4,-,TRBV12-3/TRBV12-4,TGTGCCAGCGCGCGACAGGGTGGTGAAAAACTGTTTTTT,CASARQGGEKLFF